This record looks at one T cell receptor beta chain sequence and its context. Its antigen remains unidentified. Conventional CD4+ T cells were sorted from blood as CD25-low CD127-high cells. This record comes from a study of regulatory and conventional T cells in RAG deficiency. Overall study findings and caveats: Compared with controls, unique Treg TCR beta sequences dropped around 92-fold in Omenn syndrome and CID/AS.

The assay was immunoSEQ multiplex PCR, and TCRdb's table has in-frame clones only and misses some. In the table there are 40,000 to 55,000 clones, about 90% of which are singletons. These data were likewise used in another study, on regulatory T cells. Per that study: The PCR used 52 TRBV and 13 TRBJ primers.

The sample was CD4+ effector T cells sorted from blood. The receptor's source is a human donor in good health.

CDR3 nucleotides: TGCAGCGCCTGGAGGTCTAGCGGGAGCTCTGGCGAGCAGTACTTC. Its translation is CSAWRSSGSSGEQYF. This chain links TRBV29-1 with TRBJ2-7; TRBD2 agrees at 10 bases. V lost 7 bases and J lost 6; bases outside the gene matches: 15. The germline gives CDR1 SQVTM, CDR2 ANQGSEA. The CDR3 is 15 amino acids.